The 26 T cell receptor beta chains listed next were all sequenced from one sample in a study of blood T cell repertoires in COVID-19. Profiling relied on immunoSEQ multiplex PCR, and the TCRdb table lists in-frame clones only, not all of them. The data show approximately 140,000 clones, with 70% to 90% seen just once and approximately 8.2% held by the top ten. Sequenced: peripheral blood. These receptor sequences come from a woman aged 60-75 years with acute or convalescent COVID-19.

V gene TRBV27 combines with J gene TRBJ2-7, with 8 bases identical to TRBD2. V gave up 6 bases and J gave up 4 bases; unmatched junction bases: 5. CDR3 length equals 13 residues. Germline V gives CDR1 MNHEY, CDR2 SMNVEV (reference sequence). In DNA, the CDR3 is TGTGCCAGCAGAGAGCGGGGGCCGTACGAGCAGTACTTC. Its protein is CASRERGPYEQYF.

The CDR3 DNA reads TGTGCCAGCACCCTAGGAGATACGCAGTATTTT. The encoded protein is CASTLGDTQYF. The chain couples TRBV6-5 to TRBJ2-3; no clear D. Deletions cut 7 bases from V and 5 bases from J, with 7 bases between. Germline V gene sequence: CDR1 MNHEY, CDR2 SVGAGI. The CDR3 runs 11 residues.

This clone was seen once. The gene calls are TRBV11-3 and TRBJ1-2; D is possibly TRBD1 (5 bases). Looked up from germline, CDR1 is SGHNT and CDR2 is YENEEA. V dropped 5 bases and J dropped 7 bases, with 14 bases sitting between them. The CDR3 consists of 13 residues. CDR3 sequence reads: CASSLRERGGYTF. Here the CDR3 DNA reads TGTGCCAGCAGCCTCAGGGAAAGAGGTGGCTACACCTTC. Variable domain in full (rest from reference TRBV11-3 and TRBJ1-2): EAGVVQSPRYKIIEKKQPVAFWCNPISGHNTLYWYLQNLGQGPELLIRYENEEAVDDSQLPKDRFSAERLKGVDSTLKIQPAELGDSAVYLCASSLRERGGYTFGSGTRLTVV.

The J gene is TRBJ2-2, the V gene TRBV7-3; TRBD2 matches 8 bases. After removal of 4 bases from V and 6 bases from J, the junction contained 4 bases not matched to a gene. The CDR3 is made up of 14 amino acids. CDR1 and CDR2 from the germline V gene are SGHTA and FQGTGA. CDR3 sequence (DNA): TGTGCCAGCAGCTCCGGGAGGGTTCCCGGGGAGCTGTTTTTT. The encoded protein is CASSSGRVPGELFF.

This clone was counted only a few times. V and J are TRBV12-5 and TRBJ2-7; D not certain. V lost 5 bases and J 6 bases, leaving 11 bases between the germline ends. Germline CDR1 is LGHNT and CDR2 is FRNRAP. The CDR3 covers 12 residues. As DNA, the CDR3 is TGTGCTAGTGGTGAGCTCCGTTCCGAGCAGTACTTC. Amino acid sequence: CASGELRSEQYF.

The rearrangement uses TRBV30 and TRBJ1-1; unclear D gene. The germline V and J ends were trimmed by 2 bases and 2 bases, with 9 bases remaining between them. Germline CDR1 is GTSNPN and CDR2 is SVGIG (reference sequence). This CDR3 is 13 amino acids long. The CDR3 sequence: CAWSRQINTEAFF. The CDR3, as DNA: TGTGCCTGGAGTCGACAAATTAACACTGAAGCTTTCTTT.

The CDR3 loop reads CASSYRDRVVNTEAFF. The CDR3 DNA is TGTGCCAGCAGCTACCGGGACAGGGTTGTGAACACTGAAGCTTTCTTT. The chain uses TRBV7-8 and TRBJ1-1; 9 nucleotides agree with TRBD1. Germline CDR1 reads SGHVS; CDR2 reads FQNEAQ. The J segment lost 0 bases and the V segment lost 4 bases, leaving 6 bases of the junction unmatched. This CDR3 has 16 amino acids. The full variable domain, completed using reference TRBV7-8 and TRBJ1-1, is GAGVSQSPRYKVAKRGQDVALRCDPISGHVSLFWYQQALGQGPEFLTYFQNEAQLDKSGLPSDRFFAERPEGSVSTLKIQRTQQEDSAVYLCASSYRDRVVNTEAFFGQGTRLTVV.

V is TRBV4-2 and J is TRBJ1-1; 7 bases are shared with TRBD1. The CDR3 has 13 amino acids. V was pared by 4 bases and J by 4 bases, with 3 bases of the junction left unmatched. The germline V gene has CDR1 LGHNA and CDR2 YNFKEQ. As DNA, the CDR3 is TGTGCCAGCAGCCTTGACAGGGCCACTGAAGCTTTCTTT. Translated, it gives CASSLDRATEAFF.

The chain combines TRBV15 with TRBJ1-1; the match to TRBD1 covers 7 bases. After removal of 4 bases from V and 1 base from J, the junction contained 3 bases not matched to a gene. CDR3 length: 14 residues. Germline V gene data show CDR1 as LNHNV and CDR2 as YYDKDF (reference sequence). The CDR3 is CATSIAGGNTEAFF. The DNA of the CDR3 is TGTGCCACCAGCATAGCAGGGGGGAACACTGAAGCTTTCTTT.

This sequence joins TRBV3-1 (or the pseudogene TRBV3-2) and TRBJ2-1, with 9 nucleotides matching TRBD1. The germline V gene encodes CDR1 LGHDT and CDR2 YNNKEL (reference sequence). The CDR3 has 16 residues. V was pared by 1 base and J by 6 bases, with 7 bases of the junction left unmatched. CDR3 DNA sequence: TGTGCCAGCAGCCAAGTCAGGACAGGGGTCGGCAATGAGCAGTTCTTC. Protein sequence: CASSQVRTGVGNEQFF.

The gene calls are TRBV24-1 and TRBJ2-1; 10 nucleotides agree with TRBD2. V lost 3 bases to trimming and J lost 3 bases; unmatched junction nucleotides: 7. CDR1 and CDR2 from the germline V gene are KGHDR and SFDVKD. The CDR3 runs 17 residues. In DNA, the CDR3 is TGTGCCACCAGTGATCTCAGCGGGGGGGCCGACTACAATGAGCAGTTCTTC. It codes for CATSDLSGGADYNEQFF.

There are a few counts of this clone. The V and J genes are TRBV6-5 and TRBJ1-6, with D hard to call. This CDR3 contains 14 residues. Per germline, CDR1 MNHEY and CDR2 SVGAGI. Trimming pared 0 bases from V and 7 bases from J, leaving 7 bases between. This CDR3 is CASSYSGRNSPLHF. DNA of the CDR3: TGTGCCAGCAGTTACTCGGGGAGGAATTCACCCCTCCACTTT.

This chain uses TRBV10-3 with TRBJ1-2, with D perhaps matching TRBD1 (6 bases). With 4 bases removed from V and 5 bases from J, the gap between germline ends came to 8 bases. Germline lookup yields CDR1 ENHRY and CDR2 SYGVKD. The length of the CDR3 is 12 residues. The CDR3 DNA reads TGTGCCATCAGTGGGACAGTTTATGGCTACACCTTC. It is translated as CAISGTVYGYTF.

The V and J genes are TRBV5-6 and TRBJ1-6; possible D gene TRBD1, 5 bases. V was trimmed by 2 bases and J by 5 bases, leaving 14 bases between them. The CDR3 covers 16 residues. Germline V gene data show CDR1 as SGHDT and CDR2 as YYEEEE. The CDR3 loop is CASSFYGGGNNSPLHF. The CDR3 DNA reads TGTGCCAGCAGCTTCTACGGGGGAGGGAATAATTCACCCCTCCACTTT.

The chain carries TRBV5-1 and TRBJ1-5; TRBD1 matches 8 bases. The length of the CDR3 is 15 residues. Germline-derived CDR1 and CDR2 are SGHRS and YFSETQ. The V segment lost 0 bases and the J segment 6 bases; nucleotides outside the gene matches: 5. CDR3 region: CASSLDGGQGQPQHF. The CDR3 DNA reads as TGCGCCAGCAGCTTGGATGGTGGACAGGGTCAGCCCCAGCATTTT.

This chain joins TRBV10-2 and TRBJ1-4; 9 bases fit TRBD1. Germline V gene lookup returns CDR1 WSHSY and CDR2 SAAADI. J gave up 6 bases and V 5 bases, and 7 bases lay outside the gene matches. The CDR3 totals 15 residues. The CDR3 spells CASSTLQGADEKLFF. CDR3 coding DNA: TGCGCCAGCAGTACATTACAGGGGGCGGATGAAAAACTGTTTTTT.

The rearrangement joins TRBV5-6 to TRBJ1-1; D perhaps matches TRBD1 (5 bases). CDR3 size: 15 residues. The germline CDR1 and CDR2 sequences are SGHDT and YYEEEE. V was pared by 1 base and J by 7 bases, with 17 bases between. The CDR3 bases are TGTGCCAGCAGCTTGCGCAGGGCTCCCGTCCTTGAAGCTTTCTTT. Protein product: CASSLRRAPVLEAFF.

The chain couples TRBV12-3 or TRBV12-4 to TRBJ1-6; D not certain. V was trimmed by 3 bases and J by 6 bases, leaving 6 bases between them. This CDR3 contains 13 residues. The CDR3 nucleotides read TGTGCCAGCAGTTTTGGCAGTAATTCACCCCTCCACTTT. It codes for CASSFGSNSPLHF.

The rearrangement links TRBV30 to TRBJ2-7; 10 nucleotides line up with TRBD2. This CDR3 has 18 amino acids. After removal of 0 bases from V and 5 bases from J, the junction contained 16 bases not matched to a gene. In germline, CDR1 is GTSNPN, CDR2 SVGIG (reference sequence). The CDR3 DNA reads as TGTGCCTGGAGTGTACGGGGTAGCGGGGGGTACCTGAGCGACGAGCAGTACTTC. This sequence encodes CAWSVRGSGGYLSDEQYF. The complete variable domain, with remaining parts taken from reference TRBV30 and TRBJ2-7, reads SQTIHQWPATLVQPVGSPLSLECTVEGTSNPNLYWYRQAAGRGLQLLFYSVGIGQISSEVPQNLSASRPQDRQFILSSKKLLLSDSGFYLCAWSVRGSGGYLSDEQYFGPGTRLTVT.

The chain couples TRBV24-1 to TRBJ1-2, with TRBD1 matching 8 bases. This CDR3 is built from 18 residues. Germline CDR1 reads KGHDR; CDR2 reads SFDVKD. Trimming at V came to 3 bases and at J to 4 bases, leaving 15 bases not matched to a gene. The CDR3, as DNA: TGTGCCACCAGTGATAGAGGGACAGGACCCGGTCGAAGCTATGGCTACACCTTC. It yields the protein CATSDRGTGPGRSYGYTF.

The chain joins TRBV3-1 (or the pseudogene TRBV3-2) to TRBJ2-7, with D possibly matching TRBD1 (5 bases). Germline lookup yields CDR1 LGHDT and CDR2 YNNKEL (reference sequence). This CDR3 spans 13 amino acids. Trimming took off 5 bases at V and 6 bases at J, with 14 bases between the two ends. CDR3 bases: TGTGCCAGCAGCGCCCGGCAGGGTTTCGAGCAGTACTTC. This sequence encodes CASSARQGFEQYF.

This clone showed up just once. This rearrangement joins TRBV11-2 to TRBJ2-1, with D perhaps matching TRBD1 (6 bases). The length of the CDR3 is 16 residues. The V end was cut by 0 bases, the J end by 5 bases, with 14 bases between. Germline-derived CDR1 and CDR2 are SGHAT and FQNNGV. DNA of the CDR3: TGTGCCAGCAGCTTAGAAATATCTAACAGGGACAATGAGCAGTTCTTC. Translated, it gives CASSLEISNRDNEQFF.

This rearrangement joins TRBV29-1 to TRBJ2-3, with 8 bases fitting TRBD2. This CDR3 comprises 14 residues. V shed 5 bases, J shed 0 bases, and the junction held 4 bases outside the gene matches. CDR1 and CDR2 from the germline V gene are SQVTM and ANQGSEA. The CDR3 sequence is CSVPRGGSTDTQYF. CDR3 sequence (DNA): TGCAGCGTTCCCCGGGGGGGAAGCACAGATACGCAGTATTTT.

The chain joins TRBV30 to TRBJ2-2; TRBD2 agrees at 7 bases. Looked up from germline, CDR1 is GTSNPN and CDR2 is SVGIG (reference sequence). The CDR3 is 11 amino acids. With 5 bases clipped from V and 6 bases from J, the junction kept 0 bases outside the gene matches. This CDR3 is CAWGRAGELFF. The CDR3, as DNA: TGTGCCTGGGGGAGGGCCGGGGAGCTGTTTTTT.

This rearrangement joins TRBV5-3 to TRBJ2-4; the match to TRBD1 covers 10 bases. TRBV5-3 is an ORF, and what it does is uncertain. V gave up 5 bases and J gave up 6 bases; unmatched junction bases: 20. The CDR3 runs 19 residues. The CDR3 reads CARSRTRQKDRGRGNIQYF. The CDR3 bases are TGTGCCAGAAGTAGAACCCGCCAAAAAGACAGGGGGCGCGGAAACATTCAGTACTTC.

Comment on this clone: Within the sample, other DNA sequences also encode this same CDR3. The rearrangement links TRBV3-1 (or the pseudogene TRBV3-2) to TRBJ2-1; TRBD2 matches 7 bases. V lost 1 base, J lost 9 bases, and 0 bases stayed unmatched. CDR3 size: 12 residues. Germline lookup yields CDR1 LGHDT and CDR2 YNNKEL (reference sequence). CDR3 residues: CASSQVAGEQFF. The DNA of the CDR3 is TGTGCCAGCAGCCAAGTAGCGGGTGAGCAGTTCTTC.